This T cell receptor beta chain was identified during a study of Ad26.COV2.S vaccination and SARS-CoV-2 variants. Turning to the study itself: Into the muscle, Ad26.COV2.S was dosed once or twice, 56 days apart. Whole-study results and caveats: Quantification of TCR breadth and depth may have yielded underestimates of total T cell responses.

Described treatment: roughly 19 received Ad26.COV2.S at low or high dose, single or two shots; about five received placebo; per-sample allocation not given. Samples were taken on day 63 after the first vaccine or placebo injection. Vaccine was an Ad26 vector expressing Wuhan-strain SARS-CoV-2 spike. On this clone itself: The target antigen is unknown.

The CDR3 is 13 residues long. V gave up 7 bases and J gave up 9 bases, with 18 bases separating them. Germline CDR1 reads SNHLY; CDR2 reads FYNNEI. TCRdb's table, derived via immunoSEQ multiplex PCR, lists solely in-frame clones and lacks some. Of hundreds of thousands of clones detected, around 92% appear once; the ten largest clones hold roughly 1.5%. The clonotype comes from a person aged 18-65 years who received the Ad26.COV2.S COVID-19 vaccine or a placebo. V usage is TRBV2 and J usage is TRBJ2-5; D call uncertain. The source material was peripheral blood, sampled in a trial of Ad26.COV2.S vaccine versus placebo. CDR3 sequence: CASTDERVGAQYF. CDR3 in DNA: TGTGCCAGCACCGATGAAAGGGTAGGAGCCCAGTACTTC.